This passage covers 14 T cell receptor beta chains from one sample sequenced in a study of T cell responses to AZD1222 COVID-19 vaccine. The assay was immunoSEQ multiplex PCR, and TCRdb's table has in-frame clones only and misses some. This sample has 150,000 or so clones; under 95% occur once, and the top ten carry 4% to 5.5%. The specimen comprised peripheral blood, sampled on day 0 of AZD1222 vaccination. The receptors here all came from an adult in good health.

This chain uses TRBV29-1 with TRBJ2-7; D call uncertain. The CDR3 runs to 14 residues. Looked up from germline, CDR1 is SQVTM and CDR2 is ANQGSEA. V lost 7 bases and J 0 bases, leaving 16 bases between the germline ends. CDR3 sequence (DNA): TGCAGCGCGGCCCCGGCCCAGAGCTCCTACGAGCAGTACTTC. Encoded protein: CSAAPAQSSYEQYF.

The chain carries TRBV5-6 and TRBJ1-1, with D tentatively TRBD1 (5 bases). The CDR3 has 16 amino acids. Germline loops: CDR1 SGHDT, CDR2 YYEEEE. The V end lost 4 bases, the J end lost 1 base, and 17 bases lay between the germline ends. This chain's CDR3 is CASSPPGSQGNTEAFF. The DNA of the CDR3 is TGTGCCAGCAGCCCCCCGGGCAGCCAGGGGAACACTGAAGCTTTCTTT.

This clone was counted a single time. The genes are TRBV5-1 and TRBJ2-1; TRBD1 matches 9 bases. The CDR3 is made up of 17 amino acids. Per germline, CDR1 SGHRS and CDR2 YFSETQ. The ends lost 0 bases at V and 1 base at J; junction bases unmatched: 5. CDR3 protein: CASSLVQGTGSYNEQFF. In DNA, the CDR3 is TGCGCCAGCAGCTTGGTGCAGGGGACAGGGTCCTACAATGAGCAGTTCTTC.

The chain uses TRBV28 and TRBJ2-5; weak D call: TRBD1 (5 bases). The CDR3 has 13 residues. V dropped 3 bases and J dropped 5 bases, with 10 bases sitting between them. Germline CDR1 MDHEN, CDR2 SYDVKM. CDR3 loop: CASSLSGLETQYF. The CDR3 DNA reads TGTGCCAGCAGTTTGTCAGGGTTGGAGACCCAGTACTTC.

The chain uses TRBV28 and TRBJ1-2; D possibly corresponds to TRBD1 (5 bases). The CDR3 has 13 residues. Germline CDR1 reads MDHEN; CDR2 reads SYDVKM. Trimming removed 4 bases at V and 8 bases at J, with 14 bases between. The chain's CDR3 is CASSWGGGRGYTF. The CDR3 coding sequence is TGTGCCAGCAGTTGGGGCGGGGGTAGGGGCTACACCTTC.

The chain uses TRBV7-9 and TRBJ1-2; no clear D gene. Per the germline V gene, CDR1 is SEHNR and CDR2 is FQNEAQ (reference sequence). CDR3 length equals 12 residues. Trimming stripped 0 bases from V and 6 bases from J, with 5 bases between. CDR3 nucleotides: TGTGCCAGCAGCTTAGCCCACGATGGCTACACCTTC. It specifies CASSLAHDGYTF.

The V gene is TRBV19, the J gene TRBJ1-5; D call uncertain. Germline values: CDR1 LNHDA, CDR2 SQIVND (reference sequence). The length of the CDR3 is 16 residues. V dropped 1 base and J dropped 5 bases, with 15 bases sitting between them. The CDR3, as DNA: TGTGCCAGTAGTATAGCGTGGGGAGCGATCGATCAGCCCCAGCATTTT. Protein sequence: CASSIAWGAIDQPQHF.

The genes are TRBV29-1 and TRBJ1-2; 7 bases agree with TRBD1. Germline V gene lookup returns CDR1 SQVTM and CDR2 ANQGSEA. After removal of 0 bases from V and 6 bases from J, the junction contained 10 bases not matched to a gene. This CDR3 has 15 amino acids. The CDR3 here is CSVEDPGTVGDGYTF. CDR3 DNA: TGCAGCGTTGAAGATCCGGGGACAGTCGGCGATGGCTACACCTTC.

The chain is built from TRBV25-1 and TRBJ1-6; no reliable D call. Between the trimmed V and J ends, which lost 8 bases and 5 bases, there was a span of 19 bases. The CDR3 spans 16 residues. Germline V gene data show CDR1 as MGHDK and CDR2 as SYGVNS. CDR3 protein: CASQDPRGRNNSPLHF. The CDR3 DNA is TGTGCCAGCCAAGACCCCCGTGGGCGGAATAATTCACCCCTCCACTTT. The complete variable domain, with remaining parts taken from reference TRBV25-1 and TRBJ1-6, reads EADIYQTPRYLVIGTGKKITLECSQTMGHDKMYWYQQDPGMELHLIHYSYGVNSTEKGDLSSESTVSRIRTEHFPLTLESARPSHTSQYLCASQDPRGRNNSPLHFGNGTRLTVT.

This clone was detected a few times. J is TRBJ2-5 and V is TRBV24-1, with unresolved D. CDR3 length equals 13 residues. CDR1 and CDR2 (germline): KGHDR, SFDVKD. Trimming stripped 7 bases from V and 4 bases from J, with 12 bases between. CDR3 amino acids: CATSQSIIETQYF. In DNA form, the CDR3 reads TGTGCCACCAGCCAGAGCATTATAGAGACCCAGTACTTC.

This sequence joins TRBV7-2 and TRBJ2-7; maybe TRBD1 (5 bases). CDR3 length: 13 amino acids. The germline V and J ends were trimmed by 1 base and 7 bases, with 11 bases remaining between them. Germline V gives CDR1 SGHTA, CDR2 FQGNSA. The DNA for the CDR3 is TGTGCCAGCAGCTTAGTGTTTGCAGGGGAGCAGTACTTC. This encodes CASSLVFAGEQYF.

A single count supports this clone. V gene TRBV5-5 combines with J gene TRBJ1-2, with D possibly TRBD1 on 5 matching bases. The CDR3 length is 12 residues. CDR1 is SGHKS and CDR2 is YYEKEE in the germline V gene (reference sequence). Trimming removed 2 bases from V and 5 bases from J, with 7 bases in between. This CDR3 is CASSLDRYGYTF. CDR3 coding DNA: TGTGCCAGCAGCTTAGACAGATATGGCTACACCTTC.

This sequence joins TRBV5-1 and TRBJ2-1; the match to TRBD2 covers 9 bases. CDR1 SGHRS and CDR2 YFSETQ come from the germline V gene. The CDR3 loop spans 13 amino acids. Trimming at V came to 4 bases and at J to 7 bases, leaving 3 bases not matched to a gene. The CDR3 loop reads CASSGSGRNEQFF. CDR3 DNA sequence: TGCGCCAGCAGCGGCAGCGGGAGGAATGAGCAGTTCTTC.

The chain carries TRBV3-1 (or the pseudogene TRBV3-2) and TRBJ1-5, with 11 nucleotides matching TRBD1. V was pared by 2 bases and J by 6 bases, with 6 bases of the junction left unmatched. This CDR3 spans 16 amino acids. CDR1 is LGHDT and CDR2 is YNNKEL in the germline V gene (reference sequence). Here the CDR3 DNA reads TGTGCCAGCAGCCAAAGCCGGGACAGGGGGGGTCAGCCCCAGCATTTT. This codes for CASSQSRDRGGQPQHF.